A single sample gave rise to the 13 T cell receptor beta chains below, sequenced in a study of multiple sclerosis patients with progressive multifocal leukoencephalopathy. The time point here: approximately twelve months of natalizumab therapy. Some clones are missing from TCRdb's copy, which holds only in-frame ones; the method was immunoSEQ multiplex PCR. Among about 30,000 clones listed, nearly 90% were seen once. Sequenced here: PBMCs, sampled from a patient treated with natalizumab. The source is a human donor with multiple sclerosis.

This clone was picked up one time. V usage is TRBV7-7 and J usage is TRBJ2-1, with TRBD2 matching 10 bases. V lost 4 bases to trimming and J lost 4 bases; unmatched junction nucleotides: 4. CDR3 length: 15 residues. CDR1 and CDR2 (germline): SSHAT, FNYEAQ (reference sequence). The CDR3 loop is CASSSASGGYNEQFF. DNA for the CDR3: TGTGCCAGCAGCTCCGCTAGCGGGGGATACAATGAGCAGTTCTTC.

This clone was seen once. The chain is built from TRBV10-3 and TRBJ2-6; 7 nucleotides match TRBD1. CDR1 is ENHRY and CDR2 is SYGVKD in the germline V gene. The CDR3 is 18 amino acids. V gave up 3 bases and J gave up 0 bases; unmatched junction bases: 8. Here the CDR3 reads CAISDTGVTLSGANVLTF. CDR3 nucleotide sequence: TGTGCCATCAGTGATACAGGGGTCACCCTCTCTGGGGCCAACGTCCTGACTTTC.

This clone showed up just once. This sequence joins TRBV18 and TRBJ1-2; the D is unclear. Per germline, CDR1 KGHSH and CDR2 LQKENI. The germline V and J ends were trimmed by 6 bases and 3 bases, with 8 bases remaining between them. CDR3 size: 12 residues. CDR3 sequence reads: CASSHRDYGYTF. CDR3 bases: TGTGCCAGCTCCCACCGAGACTATGGCTACACCTTC.

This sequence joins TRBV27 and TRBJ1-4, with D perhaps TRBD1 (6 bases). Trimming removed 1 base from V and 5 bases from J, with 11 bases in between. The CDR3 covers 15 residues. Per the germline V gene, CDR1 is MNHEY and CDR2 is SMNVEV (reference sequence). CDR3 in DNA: TGTGCCAGCAGTTTATTTTTAGGGGGAAATGAAAAACTGTTTTTT. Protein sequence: CASSLFLGGNEKLFF.

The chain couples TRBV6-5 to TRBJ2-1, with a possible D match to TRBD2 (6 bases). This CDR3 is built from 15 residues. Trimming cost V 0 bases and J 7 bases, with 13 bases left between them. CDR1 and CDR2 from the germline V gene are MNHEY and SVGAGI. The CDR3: CASSYSAGAGNEQFF. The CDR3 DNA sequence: TGTGCCAGCAGTTACTCTGCGGGTGCGGGGAATGAGCAGTTCTTC.

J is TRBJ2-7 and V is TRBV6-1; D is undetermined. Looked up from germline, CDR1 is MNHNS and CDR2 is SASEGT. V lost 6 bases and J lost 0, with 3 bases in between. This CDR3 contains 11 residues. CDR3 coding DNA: TGTGCCAGCAGGGCCTCCTACGAGCAGTACTTC. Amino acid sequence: CASRASYEQYF.

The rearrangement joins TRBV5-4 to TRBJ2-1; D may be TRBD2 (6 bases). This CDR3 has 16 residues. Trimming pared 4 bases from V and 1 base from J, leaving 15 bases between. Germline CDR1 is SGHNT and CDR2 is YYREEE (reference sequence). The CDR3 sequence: CASSRYGGRSYNEQFF. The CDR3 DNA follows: TGTGCCAGCAGCCGGTACGGGGGTCGGTCCTACAATGAGCAGTTCTTC.

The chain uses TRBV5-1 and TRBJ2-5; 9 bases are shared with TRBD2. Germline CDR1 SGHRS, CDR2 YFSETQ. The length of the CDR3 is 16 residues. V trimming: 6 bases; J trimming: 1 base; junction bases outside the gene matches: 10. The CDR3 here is CASTRGSGGLQETQYF. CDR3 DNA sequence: TGCGCCAGCACCCGAGGGAGCGGGGGGCTCCAAGAGACCCAGTACTTC.

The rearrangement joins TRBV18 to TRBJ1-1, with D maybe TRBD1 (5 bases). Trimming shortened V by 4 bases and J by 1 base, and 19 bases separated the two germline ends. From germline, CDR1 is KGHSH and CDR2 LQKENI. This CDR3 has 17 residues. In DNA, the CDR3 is TGTGCCAGCTCACGTCCGGGGTCCGGGGGAGAGAACACTGAAGCTTTCTTT. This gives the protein CASSRPGSGGENTEAFF.

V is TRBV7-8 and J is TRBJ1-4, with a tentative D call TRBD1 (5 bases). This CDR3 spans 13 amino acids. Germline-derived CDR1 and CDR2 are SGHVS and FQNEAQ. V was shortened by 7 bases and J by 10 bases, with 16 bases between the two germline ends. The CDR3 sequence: CASTDRENRKLFF. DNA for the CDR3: TGTGCCAGCACCGACAGAGAAAATCGAAAACTGTTTTTT.

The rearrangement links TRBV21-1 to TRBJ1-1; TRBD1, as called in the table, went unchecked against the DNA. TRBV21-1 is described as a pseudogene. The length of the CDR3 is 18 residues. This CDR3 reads CASSLSGEQGAEDTEAFF. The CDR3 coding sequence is TGTGCCAGCAGCCTAAGCGGAGAACAGGGGGCGGAGGACACTGAAGCTTTCTTT.

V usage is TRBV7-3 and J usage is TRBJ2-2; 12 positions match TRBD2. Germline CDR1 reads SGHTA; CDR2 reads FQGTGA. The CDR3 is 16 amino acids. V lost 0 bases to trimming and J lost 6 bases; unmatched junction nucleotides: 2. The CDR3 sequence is CASSLTRTSGAGELFF. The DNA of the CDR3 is TGTGCCAGCAGCTTAACTAGGACTAGCGGGGCCGGGGAGCTGTTTTTT. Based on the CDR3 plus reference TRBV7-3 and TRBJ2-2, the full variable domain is GAGVSQTPSNKVTEKGKYVELRCDPISGHTALYWYRQSLGQGPEFLIYFQGTGAADDSGLPNDRFFAVRPEGSVSTLKIQRTERGDSAVYLCASSLTRTSGAGELFFGEGSRLTVL.

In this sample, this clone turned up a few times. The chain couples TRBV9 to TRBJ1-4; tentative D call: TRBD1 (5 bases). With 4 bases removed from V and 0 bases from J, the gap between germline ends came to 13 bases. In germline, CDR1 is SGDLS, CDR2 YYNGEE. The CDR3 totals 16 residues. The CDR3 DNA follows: TGTGCCAGCAGCTTCCGGGGCATCACAACTAATGAAAAACTGTTTTTT. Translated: CASSFRGITTNEKLFF. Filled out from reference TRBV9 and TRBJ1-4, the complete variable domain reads DSGVTQTPKHLITATGQRVTLRCSPRSGDLSVYWYQQSLDQGLQFLIQYYNGEERAKGNILERFSAQQFPDLHSELNLSSLELGDSALYFCASSFRGITTNEKLFFGSGTQLSVL.